The entry below gives a single T cell receptor beta chain sequence along with its context. The data stem from a study of blood T cell repertoires in COVID-19. Study-level background: T cells, B-cell-depleted T cells, or PBMCs provided the cDNA or gDNA that served as material.

V shed 0 bases, J shed 5 bases, and the junction held 1 base outside the gene matches. Germline V gene data show CDR1 as KGHDR and CDR2 as SFDVKD. The CDR3 length is 15 residues. The repertoire was sequenced with immunoSEQ multiplex PCR; TCRdb's copy has only in-frame clones and lacks some. The data hold roughly 250,000 clones, with over 75% observed a single time. The specimen sequenced was peripheral blood. This sequence joins TRBV24-1 and TRBJ2-1; 9 bases agree with TRBD1. This TCR derives from a woman aged 25-40 years with acute or convalescent COVID-19. The CDR3 reads CATSDLGTGNNEQFF. The CDR3, as DNA: TGTGCCACCAGTGATTTGGGGACAGGGAACAATGAGCAGTTCTTC.